This TCR beta chain was found in a study of T-cell reconstitution after alpha-beta-depleted transplantation in children. The study, taken as a whole, reports: Recipient T cells and thymic progenitors that survived gave rise to the high TCRbeta diversity observed at day 60 in some patients. Reportedly, only several hundred clones from non-depleted graft cells drove alpha-beta T-cell counts at about two months.

Using unique molecular identifiers, the investigators prepared the TCRbeta library. TCRdb ran MiXCR on the PCR reads and lists one entry per CDR3 protein. Found here are about 180,000 distinct CDR3 sequences, more than 9.5% of them singletons; the top ten hold roughly 13%. The germline V gene encodes CDR1 SGHRS and CDR2 YFSETQ. CDR3 length: 15 amino acids. J gave up 0 bases and V 4 bases, and 4 bases lay outside the gene matches. This clonotype was counted at least ten times. The antigen is not known. The input for sequencing was PBMCs, taken before TCRalphabeta/CD19-depleted stem cell transplant. J is TRBJ1-5 and V is TRBV5-1; 7 bases map to TRBD1. The source is a boy between 2 and 10 years old with acute myeloid leukemia, due to receive a stem cell transplant. The CDR3 DNA is TGCGCCAGCAGCCTGGGGACAGATAGCAATCAGCCCCAGCATTTT. Residues: CASSLGTDSNQPQHF.